The T cell receptor (beta chain) under discussion was sequenced for a study of T cells in Graves' hyperthyroidism and ophthalmopathy. Overall study context: Before any treatment, at initial diagnosis, peripheral blood was collected.

Among ophthalmopathy patients, the Clinical Activity Score reached at least 3, the NOSPECS grade reached at least 4, and duration remained under 3 months. Amplification of TCR beta CDR3 regions was performed using RNA transcripts as template. In the first-round RT-PCR of the TCR CDR3, the HTBI primer set was used. One entry per CDR3 protein, called by TCRdb with MiXCR from the multiplex PCR reads. The profile shows more than 500,000 distinct CDR3 sequences, 16% of them singletons. In this sample, this clonotype turned up a few times. Per germline, CDR1 LGHNA and CDR2 YSLEER. This CDR3 is built from 15 residues. V shed 0 bases and J shed 1 base, with 9 bases lying between them.

The receptor's source is a woman in her twenties or thirties with Graves' ophthalmopathy. Material for sequencing was blood. The V and J genes are TRBV4-3 and TRBJ1-1; D gene uncertain. Here the CDR3 reads CASSQDLLPNTEAFF. CDR3 in DNA: TGCGCCAGCAGCCAAGACCTACTACCGAACACTGAAGCTTTCTTT.